Shown below are 20 T cell receptor beta chains from a single sample sequenced in a study of T cell responses to AZD1222 COVID-19 vaccine (dated by TCRdb to the early 2020s). Taken with the paper, the label for time point translates to: about 28 days (+/-7) after the second vaccine dose. Libraries were made using the immunoSEQ multiplex PCR assay. TCRdb took over this immuneACCESS table, retaining in-frame rearrangements with V and J assigned. Such tables are incomplete; in checked studies, under half of the missing clones stem from an unresolved V gene, and the remainder is unexplained. In all, the sample holds about 85,000 clones, and approximately 90% of those were seen once. Clones ranked in the top ten supply around 8% of the sample. Material: peripheral blood, obtained 28 days after the second AZD1222 dose. The receptors shown here come from an adult who received the AZD1222 COVID-19 vaccine.

The gene calls are TRBV29-1 and TRBJ2-1; TRBD2 matches at 14 bases. Trimming cost V 7 bases and J 4 bases; bases outside gene matches: 9. The CDR3 has 16 amino acids. CDR1 and CDR2 (germline): SQVTM, ANQGSEA. The DNA for the CDR3 is TGCAGCGCATCCGGGACTAGCGGGAGACTTTACAATGAGCAGTTCTTC. This sequence encodes CSASGTSGRLYNEQFF.

This clone was observed a few times. The chain couples TRBV29-1 to TRBJ2-1; D remains unclear. Germline V gene data show CDR1 as SQVTM and CDR2 as ANQGSEA. The CDR3 is 11 amino acids. V was pared by 4 bases and J by 5 bases, with 6 bases between. CDR3 in DNA: TGCAGCGTTGCCGATGACAATGAGCAGTTCTTC. Protein sequence: CSVADDNEQFF.

This chain uses TRBV19 with TRBJ2-1; 8 nucleotides agree with TRBD2. Germline V gene sequence: CDR1 LNHDA, CDR2 SQIVND (reference sequence). The CDR3 is 16 amino acids. Trimming took 1 base from V and 4 from J; bases not matched to a gene: 6. The CDR3 protein is CASSIGGGRQYNEQFF. CDR3 DNA: TGTGCCAGTAGTATAGGGGGCGGGAGGCAGTACAATGAGCAGTTCTTC.

The chain recombines TRBV18 with TRBJ2-5; TRBD2 matches at 8 bases. The CDR3 is 14 residues long. From germline, CDR1 is KGHSH and CDR2 LQKENI. The J segment lost 2 bases and the V segment lost 6 bases, leaving 5 bases of the junction unmatched. CDR3 amino acids: CASSQREGQETQYF. The CDR3 DNA reads as TGTGCCAGCTCCCAACGGGAGGGGCAAGAGACCCAGTACTTC.

This clone was observed a single time. The gene calls are TRBV9 and TRBJ1-3; D may be TRBD1 (6 bases). V was trimmed by 3 bases and J by 2 bases, leaving 18 bases between them. The CDR3 runs to 17 residues. The germline V gene encodes CDR1 SGDLS and CDR2 YYNGEE. CDR3 sequence: CASSASSVQGAGNTIYF. The DNA for the CDR3 is TGTGCCAGCAGCGCGAGTTCTGTACAGGGCGCTGGAAACACCATATATTTT. The entire variable domain, with the rest obtained from reference TRBV9 and TRBJ1-3, is as follows: DSGVTQTPKHLITATGQRVTLRCSPRSGDLSVYWYQQSLDQGLQFLIQYYNGEERAKGNILERFSAQQFPDLHSELNLSSLELGDSALYFCASSASSVQGAGNTIYFGEGSWLTVV.

V gene TRBV27 combines with J gene TRBJ2-3; D remains ambiguous. Trimming took 6 bases from V and 3 from J, leaving 10 bases between them. Per the germline V gene, CDR1 is MNHEY and CDR2 is SMNVEV (reference sequence). This CDR3 is 13 amino acids long. In DNA, the CDR3 is TGTGCCAGCAGCCTCATGGCGACAGATACGCAGTATTTT. Amino acid sequence: CASSLMATDTQYF.

The V gene is TRBV24-1, the J gene TRBJ2-5, with TRBD1 as a possible D gene (6 bases). Trimming cost V 5 bases and J 2 bases, with 11 bases left between them. The CDR3 has 14 residues. Germline lookup yields CDR1 KGHDR and CDR2 SFDVKD. The CDR3 here is CATSVDSLQETQYF. In DNA, the CDR3 is TGTGCCACCAGTGTGGACAGCCTACAAGAGACCCAGTACTTC.

The rearrangement uses TRBV9 and TRBJ1-3; no firm D call. V dropped 0 bases and J dropped 0 bases, with 4 bases sitting between them. The germline V gene has CDR1 SGDLS and CDR2 YYNGEE. This CDR3 has 14 amino acids. CDR3 in amino acids: CASSVADSGNTIYF. The CDR3 coding sequence is TGTGCCAGCAGCGTAGCAGACTCTGGAAACACCATATATTTT.

The chain has TRBV10-1 and TRBJ1-4; D call uncertain. Germline CDR1 and CDR2: WNHNN and SYGVQD (reference sequence). Trimming left V 8 bases short and J 0 bases short, with 10 bases between. The CDR3 is 14 residues long. The CDR3 reads CASGSGATNEKLFF. Written as DNA, the CDR3 is TGCGCCAGCGGATCAGGAGCAACTAATGAAAAACTGTTTTTT.

In the case of this clone: The same CDR3 also results from other DNA sequences found in this sample. The chain has TRBV6-5 and TRBJ2-7; the match to TRBD2 covers 7 bases. CDR3 length: 13 residues. Germline V lookup: CDR1 MNHEY, CDR2 SVGAGI. J was trimmed by 0 bases and V by 6 bases; bases with no gene match: 2. The chain's CDR3 is CASSRTSSYEQYF. The CDR3 DNA is TGTGCCAGCAGCCGGACTAGCTCCTACGAGCAGTACTTC.

V usage is TRBV7-2 and J usage is TRBJ2-1; 7 positions match TRBD2. Germline V gene lookup returns CDR1 SGHTA and CDR2 FQGNSA. V lost 5 bases to trimming and J lost 2 bases; unmatched junction nucleotides: 6. This CDR3 spans 15 amino acids. The CDR3 DNA is TGTGCCAGCAGCGCCTCTAGCGGTACCTACAATGAGCAGTTCTTC. Residues: CASSASSGTYNEQFF.

V is TRBV20-1 and J is TRBJ1-4, with 7 bases fitting TRBD1. The V and J ends lost 7 bases and 7 bases, in that order; junction bases with no gene match: 3. The CDR3 sequence is 11 residues long. Germline assignment: CDR1 DFQATT and CDR2 SNEGSKA (reference sequence). In DNA form, the CDR3 reads TGCAGTGTGACAGGGATTGAAAAACTGTTTTTT. It specifies CSVTGIEKLFF.

The chain has TRBV30 and TRBJ2-5; D may correspond to TRBD1 or TRBD2 (5 bases each). CDR3 length: 13 residues. Trimming removed 3 bases from V and 2 bases from J, with 10 bases in between. The germline gives CDR1 GTSNPN, CDR2 SVGIG (reference sequence). The CDR3 is CAWRGRAQETQYF. The CDR3 DNA follows: TGTGCCTGGAGGGGACGGGCACAAGAGACCCAGTACTTC.

This clone was picked up one time. This chain's CDR3 is CASSPISQEQYF. The CDR3 nucleotides read TGTGCCAGCAGCCCGATAAGCCAGGAGCAGTACTTC. V usage is TRBV7-2 and J usage is TRBJ2-7; D is ambiguous. This CDR3 has 12 residues. Trimming shortened V by 5 bases and J by 7 bases, and 12 bases separated the two germline ends. CDR1 and CDR2 (germline): SGHTA, FQGNSA.

The chain has TRBV6-1 and TRBJ2-5, with D maybe TRBD2 (6 bases). The CDR3 covers 14 residues. CDR1 MNHNS and CDR2 SASEGT come from the germline V gene. Trimming cost V 2 bases and J 5 bases, with 12 bases left between them. CDR3 in amino acids: CASSEMWGEETQYF. CDR3 sequence (DNA): TGTGCCAGCAGTGAAATGTGGGGGGAGGAGACCCAGTACTTC.

The chain carries TRBV29-1 and TRBJ1-5; 9 bases are shared with TRBD1. After removal of 7 bases from V and 8 bases from J, the junction contained 9 bases not matched to a gene. The CDR3 sequence is 13 residues long. Germline assignment: CDR1 SQVTM and CDR2 ANQGSEA. The CDR3 reads CSALSTGGEPQHF. The CDR3 DNA is TGCAGCGCCCTATCGACAGGGGGGGAGCCCCAGCATTTT.

The chain combines TRBV3-1 (or the pseudogene TRBV3-2) with TRBJ2-7; tentatively, D is TRBD1 (6 bases). This CDR3 is built from 14 residues. Germline V lookup: CDR1 LGHDT, CDR2 YNNKEL (reference sequence). Trimming took off 0 bases at V and 1 base at J, with 7 bases between the two ends. The CDR3 region is CASSQETGSYEQYF. CDR3 coding DNA: TGTGCCAGCAGCCAAGAGACAGGTTCCTACGAGCAGTACTTC.

V and J are TRBV6-4 and TRBJ1-2; 9 bases align to TRBD1. The trim removed 6 bases at V and 7 bases at J, leaving 6 bases unmatched. This CDR3 is 13 amino acids long. Germline V gene sequence: CDR1 MRHNA, CDR2 SNTAGT. The CDR3 sequence: CASSRDRVSGYTF. The CDR3 DNA follows: TGTGCCAGCAGCCGGGACAGGGTTAGTGGCTACACCTTC.

The chain has TRBV28 and TRBJ1-2; D remains unclear. The CDR3 totals 13 residues. CDR1 is MDHEN and CDR2 is SYDVKM in the germline V gene. V was shortened by 6 bases and J by 4 bases, with 12 bases between the two germline ends. The CDR3 is CASSSGRAYGYTF. The CDR3 DNA sequence: TGTGCCAGCAGCTCCGGGCGGGCCTATGGCTACACCTTC.

The chain joins TRBV10-3 to TRBJ1-5; maybe TRBD1 (5 bases). CDR1 ENHRY and CDR2 SYGVKD come from the germline V gene. V dropped 3 bases and J dropped 4 bases, with 13 bases sitting between them. This CDR3 comprises 15 residues. Written as DNA, the CDR3 is TGTGCCATCAGTGACCCGGGGGGGGGAAATCAGCCCCAGCATTTT. Translated, it gives CAISDPGGGNQPQHF.